One sample yielded the 30 T cell receptor beta chains listed below, sequenced in a study of blood T cell repertoires in COVID-19. Generated by immunoSEQ multiplex PCR, the TCRdb table keeps only in-frame clones and is missing some. The sample contains about 100,000 clones, around 90% of which appear only once. Sequencing was carried out using peripheral blood. The receptors shown here come from a woman between 50 and 59 years old with COVID-19, enrolled during active disease.

This clone was seen only a few times. The chain couples TRBV16 to TRBJ1-2; no reliable D call. The CDR3 sequence is 13 residues long. V was pared by 2 bases and J by 4 bases, with 8 bases between. From germline, CDR1 is KGHSY and CDR2 FQNENV. The CDR3 region is CASSQNPGYGYTF. CDR3 coding DNA: TGTGCCAGCAGCCAAAACCCAGGCTATGGCTACACCTTC.

The gene calls are TRBV4-2 and TRBJ2-3; 7 nucleotides agree with TRBD2. The germline V gene encodes CDR1 LGHNA and CDR2 YNFKEQ. Trimming removed 0 bases from V and 0 bases from J; junction bases left unmatched: 3. CDR3 length equals 16 residues. DNA for the CDR3: TGTGCCAGCAGCCAAGAAGGGACTACTAGCACAGATACGCAGTATTTT. Translated, it gives CASSQEGTTSTDTQYF.

The V call is TRBV7-2, the J call TRBJ2-1, with 9 bases matching TRBD1. Unmatched junction bases numbered 6, after V lost 2 bases and J lost 7 bases. Per germline, CDR1 SGHTA and CDR2 FQGNSA. The CDR3 sequence is 15 residues long. The CDR3 loop reads CASSLRGQGFNEQFF. The CDR3 DNA reads as TGTGCCAGCAGCTTACGGGGACAGGGTTTTAATGAGCAGTTCTTC. The variable domain in full, with the rest retrieved from reference TRBV7-2 and TRBJ2-1, is GAGVSQSPSNKVTEKGKDVELRCDPISGHTALYWYRQSLGQGLEFLIYFQGNSAPDKSGLPSDRFSAERTGGSVSTLTIQRTQQEDSAVYLCASSLRGQGFNEQFFGPGTRLTVL.

The chain couples TRBV5-4 to TRBJ2-5; 12 nucleotides agree with TRBD2. The CDR3 has 17 amino acids. Germline V gives CDR1 SGHNT, CDR2 YYREEE (reference sequence). The J segment lost 2 bases and the V segment lost 0 bases, leaving 5 bases of the junction unmatched. This CDR3 is CASSLGLAGVTQETQYF. DNA of the CDR3: TGTGCCAGCAGCTTGGGACTAGCGGGGGTGACGCAAGAGACCCAGTACTTC.

The chain joins TRBV5-1 to TRBJ2-3, with 9 nucleotides matching TRBD2. Trimming at V came to 0 bases and at J to 4 bases, leaving 6 bases not matched to a gene. CDR3 length: 16 residues. Looked up from germline, CDR1 is SGHRS and CDR2 is YFSETQ. Written as DNA, the CDR3 is TGCGCCAGCAGCTTGGTCGGGCGGGGGGGCCCAGATACGCAGTATTTT. Its protein product is CASSLVGRGGPDTQYF. The whole variable domain, remainder taken from reference TRBV5-1 and TRBJ2-3, is KAGVTQTPRYLIKTRGQQVTLSCSPISGHRSVSWYQQTPGQGLQFLFEYFSETQRNKGNFPGRFSGRQFSNSRSEMNVSTLELGDSALYLCASSLVGRGGPDTQYFGPGTRLTVL.

V gene TRBV6-5 combines with J gene TRBJ2-5; maybe TRBD1 (6 bases). There are 13 residues in the CDR3. Germline V gives CDR1 MNHEY, CDR2 SVGAGI. V lost 5 bases, J lost 7 bases, and 14 bases lay in between. CDR3 sequence reads: CASSTTGSGTQYF. The CDR3 coding sequence is TGTGCCAGCAGTACAACAGGGTCGGGGACCCAGTACTTC.

The chain links TRBV5-1 to TRBJ2-1; maybe TRBD1 (5 bases). The V gene's germline CDR1 is SGHRS and CDR2 YFSETQ. V was shortened by 0 bases and J by 7 bases, with 11 bases between the two germline ends. The CDR3 totals 14 residues. CDR3 amino acids: CASSLAGRANEQFF. The CDR3 DNA sequence: TGCGCCAGCAGCTTGGCAGGCAGGGCAAATGAGCAGTTCTTC.

The rearrangement links TRBV11-2 to TRBJ2-1; unclear D gene. This CDR3 spans 12 amino acids. Per germline, CDR1 SGHAT and CDR2 FQNNGV. V dropped 2 bases and J dropped 6 bases, with 5 bases sitting between them. The CDR3 protein is CASSLTGNEQFF. DNA of the CDR3: TGTGCCAGCAGCTTAACCGGCAATGAGCAGTTCTTC.

With regard to this clone: One end of the junction is discordant with germline, which a read error may explain. This sequence joins TRBV4-1 and TRBJ1-5; D unclear. CDR1 MGHRA and CDR2 YSYEKL come from the germline V gene. This CDR3 is 15 amino acids long. DNA for the CDR3: TGCGCCAGCACCCAAGCCGTGTCTATCAATCAGCCCCAGCATTTT. Translating gives CASTQAVSINQPQHF.

V and J are TRBV7-2 and TRBJ2-3; unclear D gene. Looked up from germline, CDR1 is SGHTA and CDR2 is FQGNSA. V shed 1 base and J shed 3 bases, with 11 bases lying between them. This CDR3 is 15 amino acids long. The CDR3, as DNA: TGTGCCAGCAGCTTAGTGGGCACCCTAACAGATACGCAGTATTTT. Translated, it gives CASSLVGTLTDTQYF.

The chain carries TRBV24-1 and TRBJ2-5; D is uncertain. Trimming shortened V by 4 bases and J by 0 bases, and 11 bases separated the two germline ends. The V gene's germline CDR1 is KGHDR and CDR2 SFDVKD. The CDR3 covers 15 residues. Here the CDR3 DNA reads TGTGCCACCAGTGACCCCCGGGTGGACCAAGAGACCCAGTACTTC. Translation: CATSDPRVDQETQYF.

The rearrangement links TRBV29-1 to TRBJ2-1; 8 nucleotides agree with TRBD2. CDR3 size: 14 residues. CDR1 is SQVTM, CDR2 ANQGSEA, per germline. Losses at the gene ends were 6 bases for V and 8 bases for J; bases not matched to a gene: 12. The CDR3: CSVVPGLEGHEQFF. The CDR3 DNA reads TGCAGCGTGGTCCCGGGACTAGAGGGACATGAGCAGTTCTTC.

Notes on this clone: In the same sample, other DNA sequences code for this CDR3. The rearrangement links TRBV7-2 to TRBJ2-1; D unresolved. V dropped 1 base and J dropped 9 bases, with 4 bases sitting between them. The CDR3 spans 11 residues. CDR1 and CDR2 from the germline V gene are SGHTA and FQGNSA. The CDR3 loop is CASSLVREQFF. In nucleotides, the CDR3 is TGTGCCAGCAGCTTAGTTCGTGAGCAGTTCTTC.

This chain's CDR3 is CASSGTGTGAAEAFF. CDR3 nucleotide sequence: TGCGCCAGCAGCGGAACCGGGACAGGGGCTGCTGAAGCTTTCTTT. This chain links TRBV5-1 with TRBJ1-1; 10 bases are a match to TRBD1. The CDR3 length is 15 residues. In germline, CDR1 is SGHRS, CDR2 YFSETQ. The junction had 9 bases not matched to a gene; V was cut back by 4 bases and J by 6 bases. Together with reference TRBV5-1 and TRBJ1-1, the CDR3 gives the full variable domain: KAGVTQTPRYLIKTRGQQVTLSCSPISGHRSVSWYQQTPGQGLQFLFEYFSETQRNKGNFPGRFSGRQFSNSRSEMNVSTLELGDSALYLCASSGTGTGAAEAFFGQGTRLTVV.

This clone has only one observation. The chain links TRBV18 to TRBJ2-5; maybe TRBD1 (5 bases). Per the germline V gene, CDR1 is KGHSH and CDR2 is LQKENI. This CDR3 is 15 amino acids long. V dropped 0 bases and J dropped 2 bases, with 10 bases sitting between them. The CDR3 loop is CASSPPAGRQETQYF. The CDR3 DNA reads as TGTGCCAGCTCACCACCGGCAGGGCGGCAAGAGACCCAGTACTTC.

The CDR3 DNA reads as TGTGCCAGCAGCGGCAGTAGGGGGGGCCCCGGAGAGACCCAGTACTTC. This sequence encodes CASSGSRGGPGETQYF. This chain joins TRBV7-2 and TRBJ2-5, with a possible D match to TRBD2 (7 bases). CDR1 is SGHTA, CDR2 FQGNSA, per germline. Trimming cost V 5 bases and J 4 bases, with 20 bases left between them. The CDR3 is 16 amino acids.

J is TRBJ1-4 and V is TRBV9; D ambiguous. V was pared by 0 bases and J by 4 bases, with 16 bases between. There are 17 residues in the CDR3. Germline assignment: CDR1 SGDLS and CDR2 YYNGEE. The CDR3 DNA is TGTGCCAGCAGCGTAGGCGTGGAGGAGGCGGGTAATGAAAAACTGTTTTTT. Amino acid sequence: CASSVGVEEAGNEKLFF.

V usage is TRBV28 and J usage is TRBJ1-2; 10 bases match TRBD1. This CDR3 is built from 14 residues. Germline V CDR1 and CDR2: MDHEN, SYDVKM. With 2 bases clipped from V and 4 bases from J, the junction kept 1 base outside the gene matches. The CDR3 DNA reads as TGTGCCAGCAGTTTAGGGGACAGGGGCTATGGCTACACCTTC. This sequence encodes CASSLGDRGYGYTF.

The chain links TRBV27 to TRBJ1-4; a possible D gene is TRBD1 (6 bases). Germline V gene lookup returns CDR1 MNHEY and CDR2 SMNVEV (reference sequence). Trimming stripped 8 bases from V and 15 bases from J, with 22 bases between. There are 13 residues in the CDR3. The CDR3 region is CASHERGRGRLFF. CDR3 in DNA: TGTGCCAGCCACGAGAGGGGGAGGGGAAGGTTGTTTTTT.

V usage is TRBV6-6 and J usage is TRBJ2-5, with 14 bases that match TRBD2. The germline CDR1 and CDR2 sequences are MNHNY and SVGAGI (reference sequence). The CDR3 runs to 15 residues. The trim removed 6 bases at V and 4 bases at J, leaving 4 bases unmatched. Here the CDR3 reads CASSGGLAGVETQYF. The CDR3 DNA reads TGTGCCAGCAGCGGGGGACTAGCGGGGGTAGAGACCCAGTACTTC.

V usage is TRBV30 and J usage is TRBJ2-7, with D tentatively TRBD2 (5 bases). The germline V gene encodes CDR1 GTSNPN and CDR2 SVGIG (reference sequence). The ends were cut back, 1 base at V and 7 bases at J, with 11 bases in the middle. This CDR3 has 12 amino acids. The CDR3 sequence is CAWSALRGEQYF. The CDR3 DNA reads TGTGCCTGGAGTGCCCTCCGCGGGGAGCAGTACTTC.

This clone was recorded once. The V gene is TRBV7-6, the J gene TRBJ1-2, with 8 bases lining up with TRBD1. Germline trimming cut 6 bases from V and 8 bases from J; bases unmatched to any gene: 8. The CDR3 runs 13 residues. Germline CDR1 SGHVS, CDR2 FNYEAQ. DNA for the CDR3: TGTGCCAGCAGTCAGACAGGGGACGGCGGCTACACCTTC. This translates into CASSQTGDGGYTF. Complete variable domain (other parts from reference TRBV7-6 and TRBJ1-2): GAGVSQSPRYKVTKRGQDVALRCDPISGHVSLYWYRQALGQGPEFLTYFNYEAQQDKSGLPNDRFSAERPEGSISTLTIQRTEQRDSAMYRCASSQTGDGGYTFGSGTRLTVV.

The gene calls are TRBV6-2 or TRBV6-3 and TRBJ2-7; D is ambiguous. Germline V CDR1 and CDR2: MNHEY, SVGEGT. CDR3 length: 11 amino acids. V was shortened by 2 bases and J by 4 bases, with 3 bases between the two germline ends. The CDR3 sequence is CASSYLYEQYF. The CDR3 DNA sequence: TGTGCCAGCAGTTACCTTTACGAGCAGTACTTC.

CDR3 loop: CASSLWGGTSSDTQYF. The CDR3 nucleotides are TGTGCCAGCAGTTTATGGGGGGGGACTAGCTCAGATACGCAGTATTTT. V gene TRBV28 combines with J gene TRBJ2-3, with 9 positions matching TRBD2. Germline values: CDR1 MDHEN, CDR2 SYDVKM. Trimming cost V 0 bases and J 4 bases; bases outside gene matches: 5. CDR3 length equals 16 residues.

This chain joins TRBV12-3 or TRBV12-4 and TRBJ1-2; D is perhaps TRBD1 (5 bases). Trimming removed 7 bases at V and 7 bases at J, with 16 bases between. This CDR3 contains 13 residues. The CDR3 here is CASTSDPGLGYTF. CDR3 DNA: TGTGCCAGCACCTCAGACCCAGGGCTTGGCTACACCTTC.

This chain uses TRBV10-1 with TRBJ1-6, with D hard to call. The CDR3 contains 12 residues. Trimming shortened V by 5 bases and J by 11 bases, and 10 bases separated the two germline ends. Per germline, CDR1 WNHNN and CDR2 SYGVQD (reference sequence). CDR3 region: CASSTGMAPLHF. In DNA, the CDR3 is TGCGCCAGCAGTACCGGGATGGCACCCCTCCACTTT.

The chain links TRBV3-1 (or the pseudogene TRBV3-2) to TRBJ2-3, with 8 positions matching TRBD2. The length of the CDR3 is 15 residues. V shed 1 base and J 4 bases; nucleotides not matched to a gene: 4. The germline gives CDR1 LGHDT, CDR2 YNNKEL (reference sequence). The CDR3 DNA sequence: TGTGCCAGCAGCCAAGGGGCGGGGGGCCCAGATACGCAGTATTTT. This encodes CASSQGAGGPDTQYF.

This rearrangement joins TRBV4-2 to TRBJ2-7, with TRBD1 identical over 7 bases. Germline V gene data show CDR1 as LGHNA and CDR2 as YNFKEQ. This CDR3 is 15 amino acids long. V was pared by 0 bases and J by 3 bases, with 5 bases of the junction left unmatched. The chain's CDR3 is CASSQEGGPLYEQYF. The CDR3 DNA reads as TGTGCCAGCAGCCAAGAAGGGGGCCCCCTCTACGAGCAGTACTTC.

The rearrangement links TRBV6-2 or TRBV6-3 to TRBJ1-2, with a tentative D call TRBD1 (5 bases). This CDR3 is 15 amino acids long. CDR1 and CDR2 from the germline V gene are MNHEY and SVGEGT. Between the trimmed V and J ends, which lost 2 bases and 4 bases, there was a span of 14 bases. The CDR3 bases are TGTGCCAGCAGTTACCCGGGACTCTATGTCTATGGCTACACCTTC. It yields the protein CASSYPGLYVYGYTF.

This sequence joins TRBV18 and TRBJ2-7; a weak D match, TRBD2 (6 bases). This CDR3 is 15 amino acids long. The V and J ends lost 0 bases and 2 bases respectively, with 11 bases between them. The germline V gene has CDR1 KGHSH and CDR2 LQKENI. The CDR3 DNA sequence: TGTGCCAGCTCACCACCGGAGGGTCGCACCTACGAGCAGTACTTC. This translates into CASSPPEGRTYEQYF. The whole variable domain, filled in from reference TRBV18 and TRBJ2-7, reads NAGVMQNPRHLVRRRGQEARLRCSPMKGHSHVYWYRQLPEEGLKFMVYLQKENIIDESGMPKERFSAEFPKEGPSILRIQQVVRGDSAAYFCASSPPEGRTYEQYFGPGTRLTVT.